Listed here are 4 T cell receptor beta chains from one sample, sequenced in a study of spatial heterogeneity in lung cancer. The time point was: sample taken at primary tumor resection. The study sequenced unsorted whole RNA from tumor, nontumor lung or frozen PBMC. In TCRdb, the 5' RACE reads were re-called with MiXCR into one record per CDR3 protein. The sample has approximately 38,000 distinct CDR3 sequences; 4.5% to 6% are singletons. The sequences come from PBMCs, collected at surgery. These TCRs come from a male donor with early-stage non-small cell lung cancer.

V gene TRBV5-1 combines with J gene TRBJ2-7; either TRBD1 or TRBD2 may fit D (5 bases each). The CDR3 spans 15 residues. Germline assignment: CDR1 SGHRS and CDR2 YFSETQ. Trimming stripped 0 bases from V and 3 bases from J, with 13 bases between. The CDR3 loop reads CASSLGGTLDYEQYF. DNA of the CDR3: TGCGCCAGCAGCTTGGGGGGGACCTTGGACTACGAGCAGTACTTC.

This clonotype was picked up many times. CDR3 in amino acids: CASSLGTGHGYGYTF. CDR3 DNA: TGTGCCAGCAGTCTCGGGACAGGGCACGGGTATGGCTACACCTTC. This chain connects TRBV28 to TRBJ1-2; 9 nucleotides match TRBD1. This CDR3 spans 15 amino acids. Germline trimming cut 5 bases from V and 5 bases from J; bases unmatched to any gene: 9. The germline CDR1 and CDR2 sequences are MDHEN and SYDVKM.

In regard to this clonotype: A much bigger clone sits one base away, suggesting this may be a read error. The genes are TRBV3-1 and TRBJ2-2; no clear D. The germline V gene encodes CDR1 LGHDT and CDR2 YNNKEL (reference sequence). The CDR3 has 11 amino acids. V lost 6 bases, J lost 6 bases, and 5 bases lay in between. The CDR3 DNA sequence: TGTGCCAGCAGACAATCCGGGGAGCTGTTTTTT. Translation gives CASRQSGELFF.

This clonotype was recorded many times. This chain links TRBV28 with TRBJ1-6; 9 bases fit TRBD1. With 2 bases clipped from V and 8 bases from J, the junction kept 7 bases outside the gene matches. This CDR3 is 16 amino acids long. Germline-derived CDR1 and CDR2 are MDHEN and SYDVKM. The CDR3 reads CASSLPPGQGHSPLHF. DNA of the CDR3: TGTGCCAGCAGTTTACCCCCGGGACAGGGACATTCACCCCTCCACTTT. Full variable domain (outside the CDR3, taken from reference TRBV28 and TRBJ1-6): DVKVTQSSRYLVKRTGEKVFLECVQDMDHENMFWYRQDPGLGLRLIYFSYDVKMKEKGDIPEGYSVSREKKERFSLILESASTNQTSMYLCASSLPPGQGHSPLHFGNGTRLTVT.